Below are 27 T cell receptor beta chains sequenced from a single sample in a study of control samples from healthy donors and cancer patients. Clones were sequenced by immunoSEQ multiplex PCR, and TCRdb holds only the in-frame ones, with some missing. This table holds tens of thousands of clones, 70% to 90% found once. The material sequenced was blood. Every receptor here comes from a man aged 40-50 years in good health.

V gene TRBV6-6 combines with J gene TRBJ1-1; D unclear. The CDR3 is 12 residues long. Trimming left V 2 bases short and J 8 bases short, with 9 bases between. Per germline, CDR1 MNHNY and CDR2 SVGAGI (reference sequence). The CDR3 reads CASSYLRLEAFF. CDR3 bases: TGTGCCAGCAGTTACCTTAGACTGGAAGCTTTCTTT.

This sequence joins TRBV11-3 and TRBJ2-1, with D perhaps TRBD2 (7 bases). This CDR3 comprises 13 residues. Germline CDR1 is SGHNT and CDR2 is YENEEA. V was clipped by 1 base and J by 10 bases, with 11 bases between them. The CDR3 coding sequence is TGTGCCAGCAGCTTAGGGGGGGGCTGGGAGCAGTTCTTC. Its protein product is CASSLGGGWEQFF. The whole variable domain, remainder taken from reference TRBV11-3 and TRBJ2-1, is EAGVVQSPRYKIIEKKQPVAFWCNPISGHNTLYWYLQNLGQGPELLIRYENEEAVDDSQLPKDRFSAERLKGVDSTLKIQPAELGDSAVYLCASSLGGGWEQFFGPGTRLTVL.

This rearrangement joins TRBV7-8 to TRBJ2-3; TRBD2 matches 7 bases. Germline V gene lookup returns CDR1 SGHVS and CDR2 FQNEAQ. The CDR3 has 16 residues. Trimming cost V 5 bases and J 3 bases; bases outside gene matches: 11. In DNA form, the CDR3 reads TGTGCCAGCAGCCCCTGGACTAGGGGTGAGACAGATACGCAGTATTTT. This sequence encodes CASSPWTRGETDTQYF.

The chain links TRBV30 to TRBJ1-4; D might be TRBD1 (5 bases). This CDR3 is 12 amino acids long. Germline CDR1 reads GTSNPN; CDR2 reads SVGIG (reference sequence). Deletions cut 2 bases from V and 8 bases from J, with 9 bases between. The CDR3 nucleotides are TGTGCCTGGAGTCGGGAGGGGGAAAAACTGTTTTTT. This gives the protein CAWSREGEKLFF. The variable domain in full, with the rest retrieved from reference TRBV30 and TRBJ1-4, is SQTIHQWPATLVQPVGSPLSLECTVEGTSNPNLYWYRQAAGRGLQLLFYSVGIGQISSEVPQNLSASRPQDRQFILSSKKLLLSDSGFYLCAWSREGEKLFFGSGTQLSVL.

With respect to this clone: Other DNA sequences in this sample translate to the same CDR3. CDR3 loop: CASSLRATNEKLFF. CDR3 sequence (DNA): TGTGCCAGCAGCTTGCGTGCAACTAATGAAAAACTGTTTTTT. The chain recombines TRBV5-5 with TRBJ1-4; D unresolved. V shed 1 base and J shed 0 bases, with 4 bases lying between them. The CDR3 is made up of 14 amino acids. The V gene's germline CDR1 is SGHKS and CDR2 YYEKEE (reference sequence). Combining the CDR3 with reference TRBV5-5 and TRBJ1-4 gives the whole variable domain DAGVTQSPTHLIKTRGQQVTLRCSPISGHKSVSWYQQVLGQGPQFIFQYYEKEERGRGNFPDRFSARQFPNYSSELNVNALLLGDSALYLCASSLRATNEKLFFGSGTQLSVL.

CDR3 sequence (DNA): TGCAGCGTTCGAAAAGAGATGAACACTGAAGCTTTCTTT. It is translated as CSVRKEMNTEAFF. The V gene is TRBV29-1, the J gene TRBJ1-1; D is uncertain. There are 13 residues in the CDR3. The V end was cut by 5 bases, the J end by 0 bases, with 10 bases between. Per the germline V gene, CDR1 is SQVTM and CDR2 is ANQGSEA.

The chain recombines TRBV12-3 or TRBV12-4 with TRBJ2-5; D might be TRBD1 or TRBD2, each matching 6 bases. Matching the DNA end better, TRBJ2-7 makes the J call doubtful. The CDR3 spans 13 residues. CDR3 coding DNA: TGTGCCAGCAGTTTATCGGGGGCTTACGAGCAGTACTTC. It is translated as CASSLSGAYEQYF.

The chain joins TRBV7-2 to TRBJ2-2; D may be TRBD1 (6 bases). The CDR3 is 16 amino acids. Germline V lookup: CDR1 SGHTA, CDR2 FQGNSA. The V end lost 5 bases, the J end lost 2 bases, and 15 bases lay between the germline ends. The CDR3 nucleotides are TGTGCCAGCAGCCAGACGGGACAAATCAACACCGGGGAGCTGTTTTTT. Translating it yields CASSQTGQINTGELFF.

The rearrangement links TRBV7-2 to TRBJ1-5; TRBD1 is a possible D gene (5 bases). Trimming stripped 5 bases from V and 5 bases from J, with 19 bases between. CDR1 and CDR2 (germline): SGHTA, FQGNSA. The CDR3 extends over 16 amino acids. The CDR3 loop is CASSLGTVVEYQPQHF. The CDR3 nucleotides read TGTGCCAGCAGCCTCGGGACCGTAGTAGAGTATCAGCCCCAGCATTTT.

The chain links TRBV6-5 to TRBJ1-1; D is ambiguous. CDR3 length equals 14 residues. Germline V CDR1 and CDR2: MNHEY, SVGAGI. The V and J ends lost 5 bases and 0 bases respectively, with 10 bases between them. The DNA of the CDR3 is TGTGCCAGCAGTATGCAATTTTTGAACACTGAAGCTTTCTTT. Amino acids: CASSMQFLNTEAFF.

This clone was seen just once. CDR3 loop: CAWSEPGQGISYEQYF. The DNA for the CDR3 is TGTGCCTGGAGTGAACCGGGACAGGGGATCTCCTACGAGCAGTACTTC. This chain uses TRBV30 with TRBJ2-7; TRBD1 matches 10 bases. The CDR3 consists of 16 residues. J gave up 0 bases and V 1 base, and 6 bases lay outside the gene matches. CDR1 is GTSNPN, CDR2 SVGIG, per germline (reference sequence).

This CDR3 is CASSQDPVGGEYNEQFF. The CDR3, as DNA: TGCGCCAGCAGCCAAGACCCCGTCGGGGGGGAATACAATGAGCAGTTCTTC. The gene calls are TRBV4-3 and TRBJ2-1, with TRBD2 matching 8 bases. Germline V gene sequence: CDR1 LGHNA, CDR2 YSLEER. V trimming: 0 bases; J trimming: 4 bases; junction bases outside the gene matches: 8. The CDR3 loop spans 17 amino acids.

The CDR3 is CASTQGRTEAFF. For the CDR3, the DNA is TGTGCCAGCACCCAGGGGAGGACTGAAGCTTTCTTT. The chain joins TRBV13 to TRBJ1-1; the D gene is possibly TRBD1 (6 bases). This CDR3 comprises 12 residues. The germline CDR1 and CDR2 sequences are PRHDT and FYEKMQ (reference sequence). With 7 bases removed from V and 5 bases from J, the gap between germline ends came to 11 bases.

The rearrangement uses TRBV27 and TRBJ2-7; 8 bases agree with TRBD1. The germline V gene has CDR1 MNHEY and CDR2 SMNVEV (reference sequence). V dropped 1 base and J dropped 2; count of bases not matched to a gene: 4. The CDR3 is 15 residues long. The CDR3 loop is CASSLWTGLTYEQYF. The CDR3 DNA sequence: TGTGCCAGCAGTTTATGGACAGGGCTGACCTACGAGCAGTACTTC.

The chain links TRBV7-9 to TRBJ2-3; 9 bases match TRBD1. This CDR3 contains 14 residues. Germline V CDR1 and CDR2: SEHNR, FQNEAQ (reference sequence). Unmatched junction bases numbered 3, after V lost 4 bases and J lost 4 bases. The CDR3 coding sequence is TGTGCCAGCAGCTCGGGACAGGGAGCAGATACGCAGTATTTT. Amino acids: CASSSGQGADTQYF.

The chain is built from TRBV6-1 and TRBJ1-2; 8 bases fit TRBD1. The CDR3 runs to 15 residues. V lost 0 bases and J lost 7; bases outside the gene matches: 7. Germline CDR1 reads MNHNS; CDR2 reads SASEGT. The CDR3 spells CASSEAGQGVAGYTF. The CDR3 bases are TGTGCCAGCAGTGAAGCCGGACAGGGTGTCGCTGGCTACACCTTC.

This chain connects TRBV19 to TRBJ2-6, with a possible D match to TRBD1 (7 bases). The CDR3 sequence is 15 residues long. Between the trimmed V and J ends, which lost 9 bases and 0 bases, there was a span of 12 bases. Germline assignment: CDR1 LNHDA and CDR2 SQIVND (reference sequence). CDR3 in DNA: TGTGCCAGCAGGGGGGTCGGCTCTGGGGCCAACGTCCTGACTTTC. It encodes CASRGVGSGANVLTF.

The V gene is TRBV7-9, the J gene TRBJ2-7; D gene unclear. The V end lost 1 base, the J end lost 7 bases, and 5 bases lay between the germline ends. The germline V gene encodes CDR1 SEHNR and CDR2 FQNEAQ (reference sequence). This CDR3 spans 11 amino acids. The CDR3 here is CASSLEEEQYF. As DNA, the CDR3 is TGTGCCAGCAGCTTAGAAGAAGAGCAGTACTTC. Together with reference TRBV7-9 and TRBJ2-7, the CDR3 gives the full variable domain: DTGVSQNPRHKITKRGQNVTFRCDPISEHNRLYWYRQTLGQGPEFLTYFQNEAQLEKSRLLSDRFSAERPKGSFSTLEIQRTEQGDSAMYLCASSLEEEQYFGPGTRLTVT.

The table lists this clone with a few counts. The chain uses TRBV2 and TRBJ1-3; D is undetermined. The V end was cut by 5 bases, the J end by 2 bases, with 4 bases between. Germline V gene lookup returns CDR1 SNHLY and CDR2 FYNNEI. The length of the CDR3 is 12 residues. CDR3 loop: CASSRTGNTIYF. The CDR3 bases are TGTGCCAGCAGTAGGACTGGAAACACCATATATTTT.

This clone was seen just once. The CDR3, as DNA: TGTGCCAGCAGCCCCAGGGGAGGGAACTACGAGCAGTACTTC. Protein product: CASSPRGGNYEQYF. J is TRBJ2-7 and V is TRBV3-1 (or the pseudogene TRBV3-2); perhaps TRBD2 as D (7 bases). CDR3 length: 14 residues. Trimming took off 4 bases at V and 3 bases at J, with 13 bases between the two ends. Germline assignment: CDR1 LGHDT and CDR2 YNNKEL (reference sequence).

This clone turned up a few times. The CDR3 sequence is CASSMMLGDGALGLSYTF. The CDR3 DNA reads TGTGCCAGTAGTATGATGCTGGGGGACGGGGCCCTCGGCCTCAGCTACACCTTC. The chain joins TRBV19 to TRBJ1-2, with D tentatively TRBD1 (5 bases). V lost 3 bases to trimming and J lost 9 bases, with 29 bases between them. CDR3 length: 18 amino acids. Germline CDR1 is LNHDA and CDR2 is SQIVND (reference sequence).

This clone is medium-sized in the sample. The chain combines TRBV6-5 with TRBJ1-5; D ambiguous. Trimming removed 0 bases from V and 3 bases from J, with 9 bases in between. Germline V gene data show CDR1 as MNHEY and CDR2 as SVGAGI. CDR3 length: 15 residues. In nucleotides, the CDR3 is TGTGCCAGCAGTTACTCGACCGGGCTCAATCAGCCCCAGCATTTT. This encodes CASSYSTGLNQPQHF.

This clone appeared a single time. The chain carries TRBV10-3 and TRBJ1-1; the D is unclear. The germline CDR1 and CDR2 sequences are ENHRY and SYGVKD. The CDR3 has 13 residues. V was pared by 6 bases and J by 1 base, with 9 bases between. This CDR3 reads CAISPAGNTEAFF. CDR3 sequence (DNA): TGTGCCATCAGCCCCGCAGGGAACACTGAAGCTTTCTTT.

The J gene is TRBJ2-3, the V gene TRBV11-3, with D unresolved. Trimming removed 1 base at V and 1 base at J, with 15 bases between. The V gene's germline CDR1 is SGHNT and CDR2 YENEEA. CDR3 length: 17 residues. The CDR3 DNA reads TGTGCCAGCAGCTTAGTTGTGTGGCCCGCTGGCACAGATACGCAGTATTTT. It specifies CASSLVVWPAGTDTQYF.

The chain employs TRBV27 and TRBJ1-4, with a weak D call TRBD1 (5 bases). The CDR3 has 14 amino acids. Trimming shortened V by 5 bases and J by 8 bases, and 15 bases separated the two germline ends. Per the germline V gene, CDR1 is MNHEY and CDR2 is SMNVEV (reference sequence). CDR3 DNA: TGTGCCAGCAGTAAAGGGGACCAAGACGAAAAACTGTTTTTT. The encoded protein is CASSKGDQDEKLFF. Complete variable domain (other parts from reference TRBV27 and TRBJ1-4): EAQVTQNPRYLITVTGKKLTVTCSQNMNHEYMSWYRQDPGLGLRQIYYSMNVEVTDKGDVPEGYKVSRKEKRNFPLILESPSPNQTSLYFCASSKGDQDEKLFFGSGTQLSVL.

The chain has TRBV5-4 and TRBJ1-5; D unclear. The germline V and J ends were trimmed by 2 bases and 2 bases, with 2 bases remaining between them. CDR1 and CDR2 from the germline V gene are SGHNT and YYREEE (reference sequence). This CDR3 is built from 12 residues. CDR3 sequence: CASSLGNQPQHF. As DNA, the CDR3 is TGTGCCAGCAGCTTAGGCAATCAGCCCCAGCATTTT.

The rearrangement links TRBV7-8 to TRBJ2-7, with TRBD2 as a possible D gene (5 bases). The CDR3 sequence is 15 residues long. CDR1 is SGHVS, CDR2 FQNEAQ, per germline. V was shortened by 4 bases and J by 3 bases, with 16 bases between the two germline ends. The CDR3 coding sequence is TGTGCCAGCAGCTCCGGACTCGTGGTGAACTACGAGCAGTACTTC. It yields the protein CASSSGLVVNYEQYF. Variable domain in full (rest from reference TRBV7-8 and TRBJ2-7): GAGVSQSPRYKVAKRGQDVALRCDPISGHVSLFWYQQALGQGPEFLTYFQNEAQLDKSGLPSDRFFAERPEGSVSTLKIQRTQQEDSAVYLCASSSGLVVNYEQYFGPGTRLTVT.